Sequencing of this TCR beta chain was carried out in a study of T cells in Graves' hyperthyroidism and ophthalmopathy. Ophthalmopathy patients all had a Clinical Activity Score of at least 3, a NOSPECS grade of at least 4 and disease under 3 months old. This clonotype was detected a few times. Its antigen is not identified. Study observations and caveats: With a median lead of 6.5 months before onset, the model predicted ophthalmopathy.

V was pared by 0 bases and J by 5 bases, with 10 bases between. Germline V CDR1 and CDR2: GTSNPN, SVGIG (reference sequence). This CDR3 has 14 amino acids. Amplification of TCR beta CDR3 regions was performed using RNA transcripts as template. Using the HTBI primer set, a first-round RT-PCR was run on the TCR CDR3. One entry per CDR3 protein results from TCRdb running MiXCR on the multiplex PCR reads. This sample yields about 530,000 distinct CDR3 sequences, of which roughly 15% are seen a single time; roughly 15% belongs to the top ten. The clonotype was recovered from a woman in her late teens or twenties with Graves' ophthalmopathy. Sequencing input: blood. This chain joins TRBV30 and TRBJ2-2, with D unresolved. CDR3 nucleotides: TGTGCCTGGAGTGTAAGAGGTTCAACCGGGGAGCTGTTTTTT. The encoded protein is CAWSVRGSTGELFF.